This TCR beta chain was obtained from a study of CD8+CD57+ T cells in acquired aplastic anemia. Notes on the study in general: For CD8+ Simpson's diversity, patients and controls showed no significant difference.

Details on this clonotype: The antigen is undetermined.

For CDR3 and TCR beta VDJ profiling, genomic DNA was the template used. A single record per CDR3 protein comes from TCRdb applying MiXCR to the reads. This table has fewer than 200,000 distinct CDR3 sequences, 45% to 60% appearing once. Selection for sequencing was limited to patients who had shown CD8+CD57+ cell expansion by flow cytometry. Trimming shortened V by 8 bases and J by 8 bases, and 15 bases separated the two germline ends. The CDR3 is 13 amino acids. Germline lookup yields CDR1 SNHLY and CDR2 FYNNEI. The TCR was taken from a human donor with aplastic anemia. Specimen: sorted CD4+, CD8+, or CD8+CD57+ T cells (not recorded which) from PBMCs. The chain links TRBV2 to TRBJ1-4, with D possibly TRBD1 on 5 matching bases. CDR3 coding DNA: TGTGCCAGCCGGCAGGGAATCGGAGAAAAACTGTTTTTT. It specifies CASRQGIGEKLFF.